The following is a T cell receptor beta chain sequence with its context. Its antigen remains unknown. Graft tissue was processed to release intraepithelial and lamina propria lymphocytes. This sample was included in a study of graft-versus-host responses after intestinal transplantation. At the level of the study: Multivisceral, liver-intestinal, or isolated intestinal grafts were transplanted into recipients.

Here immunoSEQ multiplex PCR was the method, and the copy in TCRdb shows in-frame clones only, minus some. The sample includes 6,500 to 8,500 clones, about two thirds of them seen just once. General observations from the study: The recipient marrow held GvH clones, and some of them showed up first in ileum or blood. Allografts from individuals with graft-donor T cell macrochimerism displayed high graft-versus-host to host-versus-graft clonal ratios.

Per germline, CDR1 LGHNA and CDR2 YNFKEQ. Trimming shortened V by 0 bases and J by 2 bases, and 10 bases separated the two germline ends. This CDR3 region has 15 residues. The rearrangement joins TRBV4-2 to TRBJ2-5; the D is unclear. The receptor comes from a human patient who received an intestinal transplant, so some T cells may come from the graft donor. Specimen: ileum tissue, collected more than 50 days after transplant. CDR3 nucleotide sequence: TGTGCCAGCAGCCAAGATCGTAACGGGCAAGAGACCCAGTACTTC. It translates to CASSQDRNGQETQYF.